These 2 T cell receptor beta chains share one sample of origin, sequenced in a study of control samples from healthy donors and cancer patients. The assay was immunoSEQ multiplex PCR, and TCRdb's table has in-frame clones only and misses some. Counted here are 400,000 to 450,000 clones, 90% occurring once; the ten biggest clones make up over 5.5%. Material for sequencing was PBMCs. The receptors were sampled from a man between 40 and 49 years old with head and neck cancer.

This CDR3 reads CASSLGTSGSHNEQFF. The CDR3 DNA reads TGTGCCAGCAGTCTCGGGACTAGCGGGAGCCACAATGAGCAGTTCTTC. The chain uses TRBV27 and TRBJ2-1; 14 nucleotides line up with TRBD2. CDR3 size: 16 residues. J lost 5 bases, V lost 5 bases, and 5 bases had no gene match. Germline CDR1 MNHEY, CDR2 SMNVEV (reference sequence).

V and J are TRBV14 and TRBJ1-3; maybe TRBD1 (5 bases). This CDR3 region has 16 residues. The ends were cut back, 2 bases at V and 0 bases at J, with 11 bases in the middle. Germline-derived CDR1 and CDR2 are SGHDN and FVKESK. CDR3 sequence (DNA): TGTGCCAGCAGCCAATTGGGCAGGGTCTCTGGAAACACCATATATTTT. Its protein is CASSQLGRVSGNTIYF.